This T cell receptor beta chain derives from a study of spatial heterogeneity in lung cancer. The wider study: The study consistently detected more beta-chain than alpha-chain sequences.

The sample holds many counts of this clonotype. The antigen is undetermined. Findings and limits, study-wide: Mutation counts in tumors were tracked by counts of expanded intratumoral alpha and beta TCRs.

Individually, TCR cDNA molecules were each labelled with a unique molecular identifier. Using its own MiXCR run on the 5' RACE reads, TCRdb lists one record per CDR3 protein. The table lists about 10,000 distinct CDR3 sequences, approximately 12% of them singletons. Time point meaning: sample taken at primary tumor resection. Untreated early-stage non-small cell lung cancer patients, over 55 in total, were the donors. Sequencing of whole RNA from tumor, nontumor lung or frozen PBMC involved no sorting. The origin of this receptor is a male donor with early-stage non-small cell lung cancer. The sequencing here drew on lung tumor tissue, taken at surgery.

The CDR3 protein is CASSSVGQGSYEQYF. CDR3 nucleotide sequence: TGTGCCAGCAGCTCCGTTGGACAGGGATCCTACGAGCAGTACTTC. The gene calls are TRBV6-2 or TRBV6-3 and TRBJ2-7, with TRBD1 identical over 8 bases. Germline CDR1 is MNHEY and CDR2 is SVGEGT. CDR3 length equals 15 residues. J lost 1 base, V lost 6 bases, and 8 bases had no gene match.